One and the same sample provided the 20 T cell receptor beta chains below, sequenced in a study of blood T cells in healthy people across ages. The authors ran a second PCR of roughly 6 to 12 cycles using a sample-barcoded 5' primer and a J-beta primer mix. TCRdb fed the 5' RACE reads into MiXCR, producing one record per CDR3 protein. There are approximately 790,000 distinct CDR3 sequences in the sample; approximately 59% occur only once, and about 27% lies in the top ten. The sample comprised blood. The source of these receptors is a man aged 25-45 years in good health.

V gene TRBV20-1 combines with J gene TRBJ1-1; TRBD1 aligns across 9 bases. V gave up 4 bases and J gave up 4 bases; unmatched junction bases: 4. This CDR3 contains 13 residues. CDR1 and CDR2 (germline): DFQATT, SNEGSKA (reference sequence). CDR3 in DNA: TGCAGTGCTAACGGACAGGGGTTCACTGAAGCTTTCTTT. Its translation: CSANGQGFTEAFF.

The sample holds many counts of this clonotype. This chain connects TRBV6-1 to TRBJ2-7; 8 bases align to TRBD1. CDR1 is MNHNS, CDR2 SASEGT, per germline. V shed 4 bases and J 2 bases; nucleotides not matched to a gene: 7. The CDR3 loop spans 15 amino acids. The CDR3 region has the DNA TGTGCCAGCAGTGTGGGCAGGGGGCTGCCCTACGAGCAGTACTTC. Residues: CASSVGRGLPYEQYF.

The chain carries TRBV6-5 and TRBJ2-5; TRBD2 matches 10 bases. This CDR3 is built from 16 residues. V was pared by 1 base and J by 2 bases, with 4 bases of the junction left unmatched. The V gene's germline CDR1 is MNHEY and CDR2 SVGAGI. The CDR3 nucleotides are TGTGCCAGCAGTTACTTGGGAGCGGGGGGGCAAGAGACCCAGTACTTC. This gives the protein CASSYLGAGGQETQYF.

The chain combines TRBV7-3 with TRBJ2-5, with 13 bases that match TRBD2. Unmatched junction bases numbered 5, after V lost 5 bases and J lost 2 bases. There are 16 residues in the CDR3. Germline V gene sequence: CDR1 SGHTA, CDR2 FQGTGA. The CDR3 region is CASSTGTSGAQETQYF. The DNA for the CDR3 is TGTGCCAGCAGCACCGGGACTAGCGGGGCTCAAGAGACCCAGTACTTC. The whole variable domain, remainder taken from reference TRBV7-3 and TRBJ2-5, is GAGVSQTPSNKVTEKGKYVELRCDPISGHTALYWYRQSLGQGPEFLIYFQGTGAADDSGLPNDRFFAVRPEGSVSTLKIQRTERGDSAVYLCASSTGTSGAQETQYFGPGTRLLVL.

This clonotype was observed a handful of times. This chain connects TRBV6-6 to TRBJ2-1; D not certain. Germline CDR1 MNHNY, CDR2 SVGAGI (reference sequence). This CDR3 contains 15 residues. The V and J ends lost 7 bases and 4 bases respectively, with 17 bases between them. DNA of the CDR3: TGTGCCAGCAATGGGCAGGCTAAACGGTACAATGAGCAGTTCTTC. It specifies CASNGQAKRYNEQFF.

CDR3 in amino acids: CASSQEWSGGMGDETQYF. The CDR3 coding sequence is TGCGCCAGCAGCCAAGAGTGGTCAGGGGGGATGGGGGACGAGACCCAGTACTTC. V gene TRBV4-3 combines with J gene TRBJ2-5; D may be TRBD1 (7 bases). Germline loops: CDR1 LGHNA, CDR2 YSLEER. The CDR3 consists of 18 residues. V gave up 0 bases and J gave up 5 bases, with 22 bases separating them.

The V gene is TRBV5-1, the J gene TRBJ2-5; TRBD1 is a possible D gene (6 bases). Germline V CDR1 and CDR2: SGHRS, YFSETQ. V gave up 4 bases and J gave up 2 bases, with 12 bases separating them. This CDR3 is 14 amino acids long. CDR3 sequence reads: CASSPGQTQETQYF. The CDR3, as DNA: TGCGCCAGCAGCCCCGGACAGACACAAGAGACCCAGTACTTC.

The rearrangement uses TRBV29-1 and TRBJ2-3, with TRBD1 matching 10 bases. With 7 bases clipped from V and 4 bases from J, the junction kept 5 bases outside the gene matches. CDR1 and CDR2 from the germline V gene are SQVTM and ANQGSEA. This CDR3 comprises 13 residues. The CDR3 sequence: CSGRGQGPDTQYF. The CDR3 DNA sequence: TGCAGCGGGCGGGGACAGGGGCCAGATACGCAGTATTTT.

The chain couples TRBV7-2 to TRBJ2-3; D call uncertain. The germline gives CDR1 SGHTA, CDR2 FQGNSA. V lost 5 bases and J 6 bases, leaving 6 bases between the germline ends. CDR3 size: 11 residues. The CDR3 sequence is CASSHVDTQYF. The CDR3 bases are TGTGCCAGCAGCCACGTGGATACGCAGTATTTT.

The J gene is TRBJ1-2, the V gene TRBV10-2, with 11 nucleotides matching TRBD1. The CDR3 is 18 residues long. Germline V gives CDR1 WSHSY, CDR2 SAAADI. The V gene end was trimmed by 4 bases and the J gene end by 6 bases; junction bases not matched to a gene: 16. CDR3 nucleotides: TGCGCCAGCAGTGGAGCTGGACAGGGGGCAAAGGGAGGTGATGGCTACACCTTC. It specifies CASSGAGQGAKGGDGYTF.

CDR3 bases: TGCAGCGTTGAGGACCTTGAGACCCAGTACTTC. This codes for CSVEDLETQYF. J is TRBJ2-5 and V is TRBV29-1, with D unclear. Germline V CDR1 and CDR2: SQVTM, ANQGSEA. This CDR3 is 11 amino acids long. With 3 bases removed from V and 5 bases from J, the gap between germline ends came to 7 bases.

The chain recombines TRBV7-9 with TRBJ2-7; a weak D match, TRBD1 (5 bases). Trimming took 4 bases from V and 2 from J, leaving 12 bases between them. The CDR3 covers 14 residues. From germline, CDR1 is SEHNR and CDR2 FQNEAQ (reference sequence). DNA of the CDR3: TGTGCCAGCAGCTATGACAGAGCCCCCTACGAGCAGTACTTC. Translated, it gives CASSYDRAPYEQYF.

This rearrangement joins TRBV5-5 to TRBJ2-7; D possibly uses TRBD1 or TRBD2 (5 bases each). Between the trimmed V and J ends, which lost 4 bases and 4 bases, there was a span of 18 bases. In germline, CDR1 is SGHKS, CDR2 YYEKEE (reference sequence). The CDR3 contains 15 residues. The CDR3 DNA reads TGTGCCAGCAGCCAACGCTTGGGACGAGGGTACGAGCAGTACTTC. Amino acid sequence: CASSQRLGRGYEQYF.

The chain joins TRBV25-1 to TRBJ1-4, with a tentative D call TRBD1 (5 bases). Germline CDR1 reads MGHDK; CDR2 reads SYGVNS. V lost 1 base and J 8 bases, leaving 26 bases between the germline ends. The CDR3 is 19 amino acids. Here the CDR3 DNA reads TGTGCCAGCAGTGAATGGGACCTTTTCACCGGGACGGCGGCGGAAAAACTGTTTTTT. Amino acid sequence: CASSEWDLFTGTAAEKLFF. Supplemented by reference TRBV25-1 and TRBJ1-4, the full variable domain reads EADIYQTPRYLVIGTGKKITLECSQTMGHDKMYWYQQDPGMELHLIHYSYGVNSTEKGDLSSESTVSRIRTEHFPLTLESARPSHTSQYLCASSEWDLFTGTAAEKLFFGSGTQLSVL.

The rearrangement uses TRBV5-5 and TRBJ2-1; possibly TRBD1 for D (6 bases). This CDR3 is 15 amino acids long. Germline CDR1 SGHKS, CDR2 YYEKEE (reference sequence). V gave up 0 bases and J gave up 5 bases, with 12 bases separating them. DNA of the CDR3: TGTGCCAGCAGCTTGGATCCAACAGGGCACAATGAGCAGTTCTTC. Encoded protein: CASSLDPTGHNEQFF.

This chain's CDR3 is CSVGQGYRETQYF. The CDR3 DNA follows: TGCAGCGTTGGCCAGGGGTACCGAGAGACCCAGTACTTC. This chain links TRBV29-1 with TRBJ2-5, with D perhaps matching TRBD1 (6 bases). The CDR3 runs 13 residues. Germline-derived CDR1 and CDR2 are SQVTM and ANQGSEA. Deletions cut 4 bases from V and 4 bases from J, with 13 bases between.

The chain couples TRBV20-1 to TRBJ2-5; 10 bases are shared with TRBD2. J gave up 3 bases and V 5 bases, and 0 bases lay outside the gene matches. The CDR3 runs to 12 residues. CDR1 and CDR2 from the germline V gene are DFQATT and SNEGSKA (reference sequence). This CDR3 is CSAGLAEETQYF. As DNA, the CDR3 is TGCAGTGCTGGACTAGCGGAAGAGACCCAGTACTTC.

On this clonotype itself: At one of its ends the junction is not consistent with the germline gene, which may arise from a read error. V and J are TRBV12-3 or TRBV12-4 and TRBJ2-3, with TRBD2 matching over 9 bases. The CDR3 extends over 16 amino acids. In DNA form, the CDR3 reads TGTGCCAGCAGTCCCACCATCGGGACTAGCACGGATACGCAGTATTTT. It yields the protein CASSPTIGTSTDTQYF.

V and J are TRBV6-1 and TRBJ1-4; 9 bases fit TRBD1. Germline CDR1 is MNHNS and CDR2 is SASEGT. The CDR3 consists of 15 residues. The J segment lost 8 bases and the V segment lost 4 bases, leaving 8 bases of the junction unmatched. The CDR3 region is CASSGGQGYKEKLFF. Here the CDR3 DNA reads TGTGCCAGCAGTGGGGGACAGGGATATAAGGAAAAACTGTTTTTT.

The genes are TRBV4-3 and TRBJ2-6, with 9 bases identical to TRBD2. This CDR3 is 17 amino acids long. Losses at the gene ends were 0 bases for V and 3 bases for J; bases not matched to a gene: 3. Germline CDR1 reads LGHNA; CDR2 reads YSLEER. CDR3 sequence reads: CASSQDPSGVGANVLTF. The CDR3 coding sequence is TGCGCCAGCAGCCAAGACCCTAGCGGGGTTGGGGCCAACGTCCTGACTTTC.